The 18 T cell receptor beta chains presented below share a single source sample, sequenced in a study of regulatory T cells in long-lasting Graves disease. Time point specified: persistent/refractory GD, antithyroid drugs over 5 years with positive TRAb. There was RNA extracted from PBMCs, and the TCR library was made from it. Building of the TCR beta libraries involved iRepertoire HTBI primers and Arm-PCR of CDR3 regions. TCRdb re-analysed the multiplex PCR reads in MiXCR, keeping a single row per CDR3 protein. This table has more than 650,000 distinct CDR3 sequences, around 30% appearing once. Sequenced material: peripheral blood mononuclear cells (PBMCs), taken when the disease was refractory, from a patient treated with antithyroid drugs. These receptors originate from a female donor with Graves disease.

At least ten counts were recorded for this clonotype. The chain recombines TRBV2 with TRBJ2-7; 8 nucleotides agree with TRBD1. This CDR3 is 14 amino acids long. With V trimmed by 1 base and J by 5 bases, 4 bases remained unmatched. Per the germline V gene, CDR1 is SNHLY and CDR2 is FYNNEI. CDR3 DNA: TGTGCCAGCAGTGAAGGACAGGGGTTCGACGAGCAGTACTTC. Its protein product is CASSEGQGFDEQYF.

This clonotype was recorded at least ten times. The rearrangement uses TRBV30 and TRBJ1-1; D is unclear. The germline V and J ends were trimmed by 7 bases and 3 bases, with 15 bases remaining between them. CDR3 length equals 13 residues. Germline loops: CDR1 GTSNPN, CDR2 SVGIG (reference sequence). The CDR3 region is CASRRSWDTEAFF. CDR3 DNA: TGTGCCTCCCGGAGATCCTGGGACACTGAAGCTTTCTTT.

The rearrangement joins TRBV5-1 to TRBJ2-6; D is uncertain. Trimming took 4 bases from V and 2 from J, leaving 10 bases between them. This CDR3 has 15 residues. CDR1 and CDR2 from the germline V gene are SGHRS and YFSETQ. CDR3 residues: CASSPGSAGANVLTF. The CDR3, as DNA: TGCGCCAGCAGCCCCGGAAGCGCTGGGGCCAACGTCCTGACTTTC. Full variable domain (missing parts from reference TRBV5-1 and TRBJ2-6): KAGVTQTPRYLIKTRGQQVTLSCSPISGHRSVSWYQQTPGQGLQFLFEYFSETQRNKGNFPGRFSGRQFSNSRSEMNVSTLELGDSALYLCASSPGSAGANVLTFGAGSRLTVL.

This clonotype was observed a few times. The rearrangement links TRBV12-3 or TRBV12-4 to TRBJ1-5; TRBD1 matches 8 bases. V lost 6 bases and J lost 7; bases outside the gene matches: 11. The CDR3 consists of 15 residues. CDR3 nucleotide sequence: TGTGCCAGCAGCCCCGGACAGGGCGTCGGACAGCCCCAGCATTTT. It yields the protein CASSPGQGVGQPQHF.

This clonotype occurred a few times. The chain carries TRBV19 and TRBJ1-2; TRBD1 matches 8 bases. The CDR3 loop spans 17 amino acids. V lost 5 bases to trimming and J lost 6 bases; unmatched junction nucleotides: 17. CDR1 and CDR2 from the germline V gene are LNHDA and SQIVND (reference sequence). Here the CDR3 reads CASSFPGTGSGPNGYTF. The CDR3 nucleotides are TGTGCCAGTAGTTTTCCTGGGACAGGTTCCGGTCCTAATGGCTACACCTTC.

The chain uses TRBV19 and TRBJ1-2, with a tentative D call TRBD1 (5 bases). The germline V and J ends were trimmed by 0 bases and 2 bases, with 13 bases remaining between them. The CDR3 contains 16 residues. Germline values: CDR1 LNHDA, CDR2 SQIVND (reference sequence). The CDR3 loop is CASSIEAGAGNYGYTF. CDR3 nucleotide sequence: TGTGCCAGTAGTATAGAGGCTGGGGCAGGGAACTATGGCTACACCTTC. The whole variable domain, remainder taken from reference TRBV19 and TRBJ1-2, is DGGITQSPKYLFRKEGQNVTLSCEQNLNHDAMYWYRQDPGQGLRLIYYSQIVNDFQKGDIAEGYSVSREKKESFPLTVTSAQKNPTAFYLCASSIEAGAGNYGYTFGSGTRLTVV.

The CDR3 sequence: CASSLISLRALHF. CDR3 nucleotide sequence: TGTGCCAGCAGTTTAATCTCCTTAAGGGCCCTCCACTTT. J is TRBJ1-6 and V is TRBV28; D not certain. Trimming left V 2 bases short and J 14 bases short, with 13 bases between. Germline CDR1 reads MDHEN; CDR2 reads SYDVKM. CDR3 length equals 13 residues.

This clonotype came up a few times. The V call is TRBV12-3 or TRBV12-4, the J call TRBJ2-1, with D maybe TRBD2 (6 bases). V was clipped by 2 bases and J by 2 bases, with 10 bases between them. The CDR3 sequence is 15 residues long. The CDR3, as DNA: TGTGCCAGCAGTTTAACCGGGAGTCCCTACAATGAGCAGTTCTTC. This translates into CASSLTGSPYNEQFF.

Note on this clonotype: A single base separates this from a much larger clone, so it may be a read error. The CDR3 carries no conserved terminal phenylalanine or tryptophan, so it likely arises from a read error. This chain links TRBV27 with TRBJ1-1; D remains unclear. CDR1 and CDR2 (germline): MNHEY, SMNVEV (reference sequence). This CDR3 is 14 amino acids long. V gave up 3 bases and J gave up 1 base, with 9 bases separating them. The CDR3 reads CASSFGSGNTEAFS. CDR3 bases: TGTGCCAGCAGTTTTGGCTCCGGGAACACTGAAGCTTTCTCT.

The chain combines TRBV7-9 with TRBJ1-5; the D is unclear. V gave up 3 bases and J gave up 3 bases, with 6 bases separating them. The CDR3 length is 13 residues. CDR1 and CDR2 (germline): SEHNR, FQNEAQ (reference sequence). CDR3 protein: CASSFMDNQPQHF. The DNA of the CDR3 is TGTGCCAGCAGCTTCATGGACAATCAGCCCCAGCATTTT.

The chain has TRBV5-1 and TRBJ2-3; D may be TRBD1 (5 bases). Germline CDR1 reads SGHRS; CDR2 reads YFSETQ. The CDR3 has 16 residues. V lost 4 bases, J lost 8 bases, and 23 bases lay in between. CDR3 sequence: CASSPRAPGIDSTQYF. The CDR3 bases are TGCGCCAGCAGCCCGCGAGCACCAGGGATTGATAGTACGCAGTATTTT.

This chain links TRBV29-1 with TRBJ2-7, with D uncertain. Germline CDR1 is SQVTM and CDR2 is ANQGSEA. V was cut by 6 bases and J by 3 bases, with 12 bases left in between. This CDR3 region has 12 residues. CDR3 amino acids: CSVMAGLYEQYF. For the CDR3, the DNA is TGCAGCGTAATGGCAGGTCTCTACGAGCAGTACTTC.

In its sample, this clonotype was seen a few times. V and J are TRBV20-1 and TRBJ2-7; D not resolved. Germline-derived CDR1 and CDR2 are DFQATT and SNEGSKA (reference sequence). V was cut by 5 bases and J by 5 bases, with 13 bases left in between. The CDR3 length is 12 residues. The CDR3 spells CSAPVRPNEQYF. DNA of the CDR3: TGCAGTGCTCCCGTACGGCCCAACGAGCAGTACTTC.

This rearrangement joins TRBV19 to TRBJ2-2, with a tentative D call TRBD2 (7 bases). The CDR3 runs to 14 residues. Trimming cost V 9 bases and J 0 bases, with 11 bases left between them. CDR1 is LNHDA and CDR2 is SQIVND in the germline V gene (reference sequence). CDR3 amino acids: CASGGPTNTGELFF. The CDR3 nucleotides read TGTGCCAGCGGGGGGCCGACGAACACCGGGGAGCTGTTTTTT.

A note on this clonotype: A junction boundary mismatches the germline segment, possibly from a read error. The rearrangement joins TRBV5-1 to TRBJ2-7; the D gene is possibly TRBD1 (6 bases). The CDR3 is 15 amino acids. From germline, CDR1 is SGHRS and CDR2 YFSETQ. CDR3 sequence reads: CASSYQGIGAYEQYF. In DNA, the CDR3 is TGTGCCAGCAGCTACCAGGGGATTGGGGCTTACGAGCAGTACTTC.

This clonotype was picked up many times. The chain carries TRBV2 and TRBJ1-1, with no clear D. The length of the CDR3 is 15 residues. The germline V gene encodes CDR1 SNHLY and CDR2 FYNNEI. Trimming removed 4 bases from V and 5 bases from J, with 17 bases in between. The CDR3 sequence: CASSARRNPGTEAFF. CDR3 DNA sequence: TGTGCCAGCAGTGCCCGCAGGAACCCGGGGACTGAAGCTTTCTTT.

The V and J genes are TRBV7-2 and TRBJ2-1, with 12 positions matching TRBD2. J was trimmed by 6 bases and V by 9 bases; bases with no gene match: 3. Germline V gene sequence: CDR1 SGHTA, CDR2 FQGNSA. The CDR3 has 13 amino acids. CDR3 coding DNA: TGTGCCAGTACTAGCGGGAGGACCAATGAGCAGTTCTTC. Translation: CASTSGRTNEQFF. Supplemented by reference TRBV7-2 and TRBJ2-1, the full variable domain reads GAGVSQSPSNKVTEKGKDVELRCDPISGHTALYWYRQSLGQGLEFLIYFQGNSAPDKSGLPSDRFSAERTGGSVSTLTIQRTQQEDSAVYLCASTSGRTNEQFFGPGTRLTVL.

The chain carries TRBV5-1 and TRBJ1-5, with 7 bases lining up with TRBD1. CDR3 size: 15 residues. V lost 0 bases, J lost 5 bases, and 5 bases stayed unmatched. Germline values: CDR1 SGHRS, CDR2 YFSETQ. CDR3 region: CASSLDGQDYQPQHF. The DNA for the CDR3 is TGCGCCAGCAGCTTGGACGGACAGGACTATCAGCCCCAGCATTTT.